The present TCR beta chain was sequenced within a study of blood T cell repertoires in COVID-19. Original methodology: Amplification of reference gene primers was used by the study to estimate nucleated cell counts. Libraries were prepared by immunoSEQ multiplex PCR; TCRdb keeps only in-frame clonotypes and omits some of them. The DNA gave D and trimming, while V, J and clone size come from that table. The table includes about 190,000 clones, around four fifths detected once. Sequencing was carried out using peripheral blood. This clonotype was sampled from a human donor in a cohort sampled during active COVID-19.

CDR3 coding DNA: TGTGCCAGTAGTATTCCGATGTCCTCAGACATTCAGTACTTC. This sequence encodes CASSIPMSSDIQYF. V and J are TRBV19 and TRBJ2-4, with D uncertain. The CDR3 is made up of 14 amino acids. The V and J ends lost 3 bases and 8 bases respectively, with 14 bases between them. Germline lookup yields CDR1 LNHDA and CDR2 SQIVND (reference sequence).